The rows below give T cell receptor beta chains drawn from one sample of a study of blood T cell repertoires in COVID-19. The table came from immunoSEQ multiplex PCR; TCRdb's copy has only in-frame clones and leaves some out. The table includes about 40,000 clones, roughly 80% detected once. The sample comprised peripheral blood. These receptors all come from an elderly woman with acute or convalescent COVID-19. The CDR3 runs from the conserved cysteine through the conserved F or W. The D gene is left open where the match is weak. Size values are once, few and many counts, or a class for expanded clones, and some rows have none.

v_call	j_call	d_call	clone_size	cdr3_aa	cdr3_nt
TRBV28	TRBJ2-1	TRBD2	once	CASGPSGRSGSNEQFF	TGTGCCAGCGGACCTAGCGGGAGGTCGGGGAGCAATGAGCAGTTCTTC
TRBV19	TRBJ2-1	.	.	CASSMSLNNEQFF	TGTGCCAGTAGTATGAGCCTAAACAATGAGCAGTTCTTC
TRBV11-3	TRBJ2-2	.	.	CASSHTIFSPGELFF	TGTGCCAGCAGCCATACTATTTTTTCACCCGGGGAGCTGTTTTTT
TRBV19	TRBJ2-5	TRBD1	.	CASSIGQGETQYF	TGTGCCAGTAGTATAGGACAGGGGGAGACCCAGTACTTC
TRBV5-6	TRBJ2-7	TRBD2	.	CASSFLTPSGRKSSYEQYF	TGTGCCAGCAGCTTTTTGACGCCTAGCGGGAGAAAAAGCTCCTACGAGCAGTACTTC
TRBV28	TRBJ1-1	TRBD1	.	CASSLPGTVNTEAFF	TGTGCCAGCAGCCTCCCCGGGACAGTGAACACTGAAGCTTTCTTT
TRBV5-1	TRBJ2-5	.	.	CASTLGAELRETQYF	TGCGCCAGCACCTTGGGGGCAGAATTACGGGAGACCCAGTACTTC
TRBV12-1	TRBJ2-7	.	.	CASSFAKRSYEQYF	TGTGCCAGCAGCTTTGCAAAGCGGTCCTACGAGCAGTACTTC
TRBV5-1	TRBJ2-6	.	.	CASSLMGSTPSSGANVLTF	TGCGCCAGCAGCTTGATGGGGAGCACCCCTAGCTCTGGGGCCAACGTCCTGACTTTC
TRBV28	TRBJ1-6	TRBD1	.	CASSHRGNSPLHF	TGTGCCAGCAGCCACAGGGGTAATTCACCCCTCCACTTT
TRBV27	TRBJ2-7	.	.	CASSLRGRGSPYEQYF	TGTGCCAGCAGTTTAAGGGGTAGAGGCTCACCCTACGAGCAGTACTTC
TRBV6-5	TRBJ1-1	TRBD1	.	CVTTGWVTEAFF	TGTGTTACGACAGGGTGGGTTACTGAAGCTTTCTTT
TRBV6-5	TRBJ1-2	.	.	CASSSSAKGLYGYTF	TGTGCCAGCAGTTCTTCAGCCAAGGGGCTCTATGGCTACACCTTC
TRBV19	TRBJ2-7	TRBD1	.	CASTWTGGYEQYF	TGTGCCAGTACTTGGACAGGGGGTTACGAGCAGTACTTC
TRBV4-1	TRBJ1-4	.	.	CASSQENRVTGNEKLFF	TGCGCCAGCAGCCAAGAAAACAGGGTGACGGGTAATGAAAAACTGTTTTTT
TRBV2	TRBJ2-3	.	.	CASGRQIPTDTQYF	TGTGCCAGCGGCCGACAGATTCCCACAGATACGCAGTATTTT
TRBV4-3	TRBJ2-5	TRBD2	few	CASSPGLAGVGGETQYF	TGCGCCAGCAGCCCGGGACTAGCGGGAGTGGGAGGGGAGACCCAGTACTTC
TRBV19	TRBJ2-7	.	.	CASSTTGSYYEQYF	TGTGCCAGTAGTACCACGGGGAGTTACTACGAGCAGTACTTC
TRBV7-2	TRBJ2-6	.	few	CASSLYGLGANVLTF	TGTGCCAGCAGCTTATACGGGTTAGGGGCCAACGTCCTGACTTTC
TRBV19	TRBJ1-6	TRBD1	.	CASTPEGQGFSPLHF	TGTGCCAGTACCCCCGAGGGACAGGGTTTTTCACCCCTCCACTTT
TRBV27	TRBJ2-5	.	.	CASSFLGASQETQYF	TGTGCCAGCAGTTTTTTGGGAGCTAGTCAAGAGACCCAGTACTTC
TRBV19	TRBJ1-2	.	.	CASSIGQRLTYGYTF	TGTGCCAGTAGTATTGGGCAGCGGCTCACTTATGGCTACACCTTC
TRBV7-8	TRBJ2-1	TRBD2	.	CASSSRPPRAGVSYNEQFF	TGTGCCAGCAGCTCTCGCCCCCCTAGGGCGGGAGTGTCGTACAATGAGCAGTTCTTC
TRBV7-2	TRBJ2-1	TRBD2	.	CASSSLAGGYNEQFF	TGTGCCAGCAGCTCTCTAGCGGGAGGGTACAATGAGCAGTTCTTC
TRBV6-6	TRBJ1-5	.	.	CASKADSFNQPQHF	TGTGCCAGCAAAGCGGACAGTTTCAATCAGCCCCAGCATTTT
TRBV19	TRBJ2-3	TRBD2	.	CASSIGLAGDGTQYF	TGTGCCAGTAGTATAGGTCTAGCGGGAGATGGTACGCAGTATTTT
TRBV19	TRBJ2-3	TRBD2	.	CASGLAERADTQYF	TGTGCCAGTGGACTAGCGGAGCGGGCAGATACGCAGTATTTT
TRBV5-4	TRBJ1-6	.	.	CASSRRQDYNSPLHF	TGTGCCAGCAGCCGCCGACAGGATTATAATTCACCCCTCCACTTT
TRBV3-1/TRBV3-2	TRBJ1-1	.	.	CASSLPNTEAFF	TGTGCCAGCAGCCTCCCTAACACTGAAGCTTTCTTT
TRBV19	TRBJ2-7	TRBD2	.	CASRATGTSGSYEQYF	TGTGCCAGTAGGGCAACCGGGACTAGCGGGAGCTACGAGCAGTACTTC
TRBV5-1	TRBJ2-1	.	few	CASSLDRRRSYNEQFF	TGCGCCAGCAGCTTAGATAGGAGGCGTTCCTACAATGAGCAGTTCTTC
TRBV18	TRBJ1-3	.	.	CASSPQGADTGNTIYF	TGTGCCAGCTCACCACAAGGGGCAGACACTGGAAACACCATATATTTT
TRBV5-6	TRBJ1-1	.	once	CASSLIQDTEAFF	TGTGCCAGCAGCTTGATACAGGACACTGAAGCTTTCTTT
TRBV23-1	TRBJ1-4	.	few	CASSKMRQPNEKLFF	TGCGCCAGCAGTAAGATGAGGCAGCCTAATGAAAAACTGTTTTTT
TRBV7-8	TRBJ1-5	TRBD1	.	CASSPRRTGVVGNQPQHF	TGTGCCAGCAGCCCCCGGAGGACAGGGGTGGTGGGCAATCAGCCCCAGCATTTT
TRBV19	TRBJ1-4	TRBD1	.	CASSTQGVAEKLFF	TGTGCCAGTAGTACTCAGGGGGTTGCTGAAAAACTGTTTTTT
TRBV29-1	TRBJ1-2	.	many	CSVETSVYGYTF	TGCAGCGTTGAAACAAGTGTCTATGGCTACACCTTC
TRBV5-1	TRBJ2-1	.	once	CASSTQGSSYNEQFF	TGCGCCAGCAGCACTCAAGGGAGCTCCTACAATGAGCAGTTCTTC
TRBV19	TRBJ2-7	TRBD1	once	CASSPSLRQGGYEQYF	TGTGCCAGTAGTCCCAGCCTTAGACAGGGTGGATACGAGCAGTACTTC
TRBV5-1	TRBJ2-1	.	.	CASSWQGYNEQFF	TGCGCCAGCAGCTGGCAGGGGTACAATGAGCAGTTCTTC
TRBV12-3/TRBV12-4	TRBJ1-1	.	.	CASSPPQQAEAFF	TGTGCCAGCAGTCCCCCCCAGCAGGCTGAAGCTTTCTTT
TRBV4-1	TRBJ2-2	.	once	CASSQELLTGFDGELFF	TGCGCCAGCAGCCAAGAACTCCTAACAGGGTTTGACGGGGAGCTGTTTTTT
TRBV25-1	TRBJ1-5	.	.	CASSETGGQPQHF	TGTGCCAGCAGTGAAACCGGAGGGCAGCCCCAGCATTTT
TRBV27	TRBJ1-1	TRBD1	.	CASSRQGDTEAFF	TGTGCCAGCAGTAGACAGGGGGACACTGAAGCTTTCTTT
TRBV7-9	TRBJ1-2	.	.	CASSLEGRIGGYTF	TGTGCCAGCAGCTTAGAGGGGAGGATTGGTGGCTACACCTTC
TRBV7-9	TRBJ1-2	.	.	CASSPRATGLNYGYTF	TGTGCCAGCAGCCCCCGAGCAACGGGACTTAACTATGGCTACACCTTC
TRBV20-1	TRBJ1-2	.	.	CSASGPLYGYTF	TGCAGTGCGAGTGGTCCCCTATATGGCTACACCTTC
TRBV5-6	TRBJ2-1	.	.	CASSSTSGGAKYNEQFF	TGTGCCAGCAGTTCGACGTCAGGAGGCGCCAAATACAATGAGCAGTTCTTC